What follows are 24 T cell receptor beta chains derived from one specimen sequenced in a study of blood T cells in healthy people across ages. A sample-barcoded 5' primer and a J-beta primer mix were used in a second PCR of roughly 6 to 11 cycles. TCRdb redid the calling of the 5' RACE reads with MiXCR, one entry per CDR3 protein. The sample lists about 830,000 distinct CDR3 sequences; 58% were seen once. Sequencing input: blood. These receptors were collected from a man younger than 45 in good health.

The rearrangement links TRBV7-2 to TRBJ2-1; tentatively, D is TRBD2 (6 bases). CDR1 and CDR2 (germline): SGHTA, FQGNSA. The CDR3 is made up of 15 amino acids. V was shortened by 5 bases and J by 4 bases, with 15 bases between the two germline ends. CDR3 sequence reads: CASSAGPLEYNEQFF. CDR3 bases: TGTGCCAGCAGCGCGGGACCCCTGGAGTACAATGAGCAGTTCTTC.

The CDR3 nucleotides are TGCGCCAGCGGAGAAGGACTAGCGTTAACAGATACGCAGTATTTT. Amino acids: CASGEGLALTDTQYF. The chain joins TRBV5-1 to TRBJ2-3; 9 bases fit TRBD2. CDR1 and CDR2 (germline): SGHRS, YFSETQ. V trimming: 7 bases; J trimming: 3 bases; junction bases outside the gene matches: 9. This CDR3 is 15 amino acids long. The full variable domain, its missing parts supplied by reference TRBV5-1 and TRBJ2-3, is KAGVTQTPRYLIKTRGQQVTLSCSPISGHRSVSWYQQTPGQGLQFLFEYFSETQRNKGNFPGRFSGRQFSNSRSEMNVSTLELGDSALYLCASGEGLALTDTQYFGPGTRLTVL.

The V gene is TRBV20-1, the J gene TRBJ2-1, with 8 bases lining up with TRBD2. The CDR3 consists of 15 residues. CDR1 is DFQATT and CDR2 is SNEGSKA in the germline V gene (reference sequence). V lost 1 base and J lost 7; bases outside the gene matches: 9. The CDR3 bases are TGCAGTGCTAGAGTCGAAGCGGGAGAGTTTAATGAGCAGTTCTTC. This sequence encodes CSARVEAGEFNEQFF.

This rearrangement joins TRBV28 to TRBJ1-2, with D unresolved. CDR1 is MDHEN, CDR2 SYDVKM, per germline. Deletions cut 11 bases from V and 4 bases from J, with 11 bases between. The CDR3 is made up of 11 amino acids. The CDR3 bases are TGTGCCGCAGGAACAAGCTATGGCTACACCTTC. Translating it yields CAAGTSYGYTF.

CDR3 sequence: CSVVGTERRGNEQFF. In DNA form, the CDR3 reads TGCAGCGTTGTAGGGACAGAAAGGCGTGGGAATGAGCAGTTCTTC. The chain joins TRBV29-1 to TRBJ2-1, with TRBD1 matching over 7 bases. Germline V lookup: CDR1 SQVTM, CDR2 ANQGSEA. This CDR3 has 15 residues. V trimming: 4 bases; J trimming: 7 bases; junction bases outside the gene matches: 13.

CDR3 residues: CASAEGQRVNYGYTF. The CDR3 region has the DNA TGTGCCAGCGCCGAGGGACAGCGGGTTAACTATGGCTACACCTTC. The J gene is TRBJ1-2, the V gene TRBV2; TRBD1 matches at 7 bases. CDR3 length equals 15 residues. The V gene end was trimmed by 8 bases and the J gene end by 1 base; junction bases not matched to a gene: 10. From germline, CDR1 is SNHLY and CDR2 FYNNEI.

The chain employs TRBV29-1 and TRBJ2-5; a weak D match, TRBD1 (6 bases). Trimming stripped 0 bases from V and 4 bases from J, with 9 bases between. Germline V gives CDR1 SQVTM, CDR2 ANQGSEA. CDR3 length equals 13 residues. CDR3 nucleotide sequence: TGCAGCGTTGAAGAGGGGACAACAGAGACCCAGTACTTC. Amino acids: CSVEEGTTETQYF.

This chain links TRBV12-3 or TRBV12-4 with TRBJ2-7, with 7 bases lining up with TRBD2. This CDR3 has 15 amino acids. Trimming took 5 bases from V and 3 from J; bases not matched to a gene: 10. The CDR3 DNA reads as TGTGCCAGCAGTCCGGGGGACGGGAGGAGCTACGAGCAGTACTTC. Its protein is CASSPGDGRSYEQYF.

This clonotype showed up just a few times. V is TRBV12-3 or TRBV12-4 and J is TRBJ2-3; D is perhaps TRBD2 (5 bases). The V end lost 5 bases, the J end lost 5 bases, and 5 bases lay between the germline ends. The CDR3 runs 11 residues. The CDR3 is CASSGLDTQYF. The CDR3 coding sequence is TGTGCCAGCAGTGGACTAGATACGCAGTATTTT.

The V call is TRBV25-1, the J call TRBJ2-3; D is possibly TRBD2 (6 bases). The CDR3 extends over 14 amino acids. V was trimmed by 8 bases and J by 6 bases, leaving 18 bases between them. Germline lookup yields CDR1 MGHDK and CDR2 SYGVNS. The chain's CDR3 is CASAGEAYADTQYF. The CDR3 nucleotides read TGTGCCAGCGCTGGGGAGGCTTATGCGGATACGCAGTATTTT.

The V and J genes are TRBV9 and TRBJ2-3; the match to TRBD2 covers 10 bases. The germline gives CDR1 SGDLS, CDR2 YYNGEE. The ends lost 3 bases at V and 11 bases at J; junction bases unmatched: 6. The CDR3 loop spans 13 amino acids. The DNA of the CDR3 is TGTGCCAGCAGCGGCAGCGGGAGGGGCAAGCAGTATTTT. This codes for CASSGSGRGKQYF.

The chain joins TRBV24-1 to TRBJ2-1; the match to TRBD1 covers 7 bases. Germline CDR1 reads KGHDR; CDR2 reads SFDVKD. J was trimmed by 8 bases and V by 4 bases; bases with no gene match: 4. This CDR3 spans 13 amino acids. Here the CDR3 DNA reads TGTGCCACCAGTGACCCCGACAGGGATGAGCAGTTCTTC. This sequence encodes CATSDPDRDEQFF.

This clonotype has just a few counts. The V call is TRBV29-1, the J call TRBJ1-2, with D perhaps matching TRBD1 (5 bases). Germline CDR1 and CDR2: SQVTM and ANQGSEA. The CDR3 totals 15 residues. V lost 4 bases, J lost 5 bases, and 20 bases lay in between. The DNA for the CDR3 is TGCAGCGTTGGAATTGGGGCCCGGGGGTTTTATGGCTACACCTTC. Translated: CSVGIGARGFYGYTF. Using reference TRBV29-1 and TRBJ1-2 for the parts outside the CDR3, the full variable domain is SAVISQKPSRDICQRGTSLTIQCQVDSQVTMMFWYRQQPGQSLTLIATANQGSEATYESGFVIDKFPISRPNLTFSTLTVSNMSPEDSSIYLCSVGIGARGFYGYTFGSGTRLTVV.

This rearrangement joins TRBV18 to TRBJ2-5, with D tentatively TRBD2 (6 bases). The CDR3 is 16 residues long. V was pared by 6 bases and J by 0 bases, with 17 bases between. Germline V lookup: CDR1 KGHSH, CDR2 LQKENI. CDR3 bases: TGTGCCAGCTCTCCTCGCCCCGGAGGGAACCAAGAGACCCAGTACTTC. This codes for CASSPRPGGNQETQYF.

This chain joins TRBV27 and TRBJ2-1, with a possible D match to TRBD2 (5 bases). V was clipped by 7 bases and J by 4 bases, with 11 bases between them. Germline CDR1 reads MNHEY; CDR2 reads SMNVEV (reference sequence). CDR3 length: 13 residues. The CDR3 loop reads CASKWTGYNEQFF. CDR3 DNA: TGTGCCAGCAAATGGACTGGGTACAATGAGCAGTTCTTC.

Notes on this clonotype: One end of the junction fails to match germline, which may point to a read error. The chain uses TRBV4-1 and TRBJ1-1, with D unresolved. The germline gives CDR1 MGHRA, CDR2 YSYEKL. The CDR3 is 15 amino acids. The CDR3 loop is CASSQEGSLNTGAFF. In DNA form, the CDR3 reads TGCGCCAGCAGCCAAGAAGGGAGCTTGAACACTGGAGCTTTCTTT.

The chain joins TRBV2 to TRBJ2-7; D remains unclear. Germline-derived CDR1 and CDR2 are SNHLY and FYNNEI. The CDR3 is made up of 13 amino acids. Trimming removed 8 bases at V and 3 bases at J, with 14 bases between. The CDR3 loop reads CASFRGLYYEQYF. CDR3 DNA sequence: TGTGCCAGCTTTCGTGGCTTATACTACGAGCAGTACTTC.

A word on this clonotype: A clone one base away is much larger, so this may be a read error. The CDR3 DNA reads TGTGCCAGCAGCTCCCGTAAGCGGGACAGCTCCCACGAGCAGTACTTC. Protein: CASSSRKRDSSHEQYF. This chain uses TRBV7-2 with TRBJ2-7; possibly TRBD1 or TRBD2 for D (7 bases each). The CDR3 totals 16 residues. Germline V gene lookup returns CDR1 SGHTA and CDR2 FQGNSA. The full variable domain, rest sourced from reference TRBV7-2 and TRBJ2-7, is GAGVSQSPSNKVTEKGKDVELRCDPISGHTALYWYRQSLGQGLEFLIYFQGNSAPDKSGLPSDRFSAERTGGSVSTLTIQRTQQEDSAVYLCASSSRKRDSSHEQYFGPGTRLTVT.

About this clonotype: Germline is not matched at one junction end, which may reflect a read error. V usage is TRBV6-5 and J usage is TRBJ1-2, with 7 nucleotides matching TRBD1. Germline V lookup: CDR1 MNHEY, CDR2 SVGAGI. The CDR3 contains 14 residues. The CDR3 spells CASSRTGFNYGYTF. The DNA of the CDR3 is TGCGCCAGCAGTCGGACAGGATTTAACTATGGCTACACCTTC.

The rearrangement joins TRBV27 to TRBJ1-5; no firm D call. Germline V gene lookup returns CDR1 MNHEY and CDR2 SMNVEV (reference sequence). V lost 2 bases, J lost 3 bases, and 5 bases lay in between. This CDR3 spans 13 amino acids. CDR3 residues: CASSLTVNQPQHF. The DNA of the CDR3 is TGTGCCAGCAGTTTAACAGTCAATCAGCCCCAGCATTTT.

This chain connects TRBV7-2 to TRBJ2-1, with D hard to call. Germline CDR1 and CDR2: SGHTA and FQGNSA. Deletions cut 1 base from V and 13 bases from J, with 11 bases between. CDR3 length: 12 residues. DNA for the CDR3: TGTGCCAGCAGCTTAGAGGGTACGAGCCAGTTCTTC. It is translated as CASSLEGTSQFF.

The chain combines TRBV28 with TRBJ2-5, with D tentatively TRBD2 (6 bases). The germline gives CDR1 MDHEN, CDR2 SYDVKM. This CDR3 is built from 19 residues. The germline V and J ends were trimmed by 4 bases and 2 bases, with 26 bases remaining between them. The CDR3 DNA follows: TGTGCCAGCAGTTCGCTTCTCGGTGGGAGTAGCGGAAAGCAAGAGACCCAGTACTTC. It yields the protein CASSSLLGGSSGKQETQYF.

This chain connects TRBV4-1 to TRBJ2-7, with TRBD1 matching 7 bases. CDR1 is MGHRA and CDR2 is YSYEKL in the germline V gene. The CDR3 covers 16 residues. Unmatched junction bases numbered 10, after V lost 1 base and J lost 4 bases. The CDR3 protein is CASSQVHPTGMYEQYF. The CDR3 DNA is TGCGCCAGCAGCCAAGTACATCCGACAGGGATGTACGAGCAGTACTTC.

This chain joins TRBV11-3 and TRBJ2-3; 8 bases match TRBD2. This CDR3 comprises 12 residues. V gave up 5 bases and J gave up 11 bases; unmatched junction bases: 6. CDR1 and CDR2 (germline): SGHNT, YENEEA. For the CDR3, the DNA is TGTGCCAGCAGCCCCGCGGGGGGTCTGCAGTATTTT. Its protein product is CASSPAGGLQYF.